This T cell receptor beta chain was documented in a study of blood T cell repertoires in COVID-19. On the study more broadly: COVID-19 samples collected from the United States, Italy and Spain covered acute and convalescent phases. Sample material is recorded as cDNA or gDNA derived from T cells, B-cell-depleted T cells, or PBMCs.

Some clones are missing from TCRdb's copy, which holds only in-frame ones; the method was immunoSEQ multiplex PCR. The sample includes 250,000 to 300,000 clones, roughly 91% seen only once; the top ten take 11%. The CDR3 totals 12 residues. Deletions cut 1 base from V and 8 bases from J, with 9 bases between. The germline V gene encodes CDR1 LNHDA and CDR2 SQIVND (reference sequence). Recruited during active infection, patients (from Seattle) were subsequently followed longitudinally. This sequence originates from a woman aged 30 to 39 with COVID-19, enrolled during active disease. The specimen was peripheral blood. This chain joins TRBV19 and TRBJ2-7, with D uncertain. The CDR3 bases are TGTGCCAGTAGTATAGGCGTAACCAAGCAGTACTTC. Residues: CASSIGVTKQYF.